A selection of T cell receptor beta chains follows, all from one sample in a study of Graves' ophthalmopathy and Graves' hyperthyroidism. One entry per CDR3 protein results from TCRdb running MiXCR on the multiplex PCR reads. The sample lists 300,000 or so distinct CDR3 sequences, under 20% occurring once. The sequencing sample was made of peripheral blood. These TCRs come from an adult man with Graves' ophthalmopathy. The CDR3 runs from the conserved cysteine through the conserved F or W. The D gene is left open where the match is weak. Some rows have no size entry. The others give once, few or many, or a class for an expanded clone.

v_gene: TRBV29-1; len: 13; d_gene: NA; abundance: many; j_gene: TRBJ2-5; CDR3aa: CSVLPGTEETQYF; CDR3nt: TGCAGCGTACTACCGGGAACTGAAGAGACCCAGTACTTC
v_gene: TRBV12-3/TRBV12-4; len: 17; d_gene: TRBD2; abundance: NA; j_gene: TRBJ2-5; CDR3aa: CASSAGTSGRVQETQYF; CDR3nt: TGTGCCAGCAGCGCCGGGACTAGCGGGAGGGTTCAAGAGACCCAGTACTTC
v_gene: TRBV30; len: 14; d_gene: NA; abundance: many; j_gene: TRBJ1-2; CDR3aa: CAWSVQASYYGYTF; CDR3nt: TGTGCCTGGAGTGTACAAGCGTCCTACTATGGCTACACCTTC
v_gene: TRBV5-1; len: 14; d_gene: NA; abundance: many; j_gene: TRBJ2-2; CDR3aa: CASSYRSETGELFF; CDR3nt: TGCGCCAGCAGTTACCGTTCGGAAACCGGGGAGCTGTTTTTT
v_gene: TRBV30; len: 14; d_gene: NA; abundance: many; j_gene: TRBJ2-5; CDR3aa: CAWSLEASAKTQYF; CDR3nt: TGTGCCTGGAGCTTAGAAGCTAGCGCAAAGACCCAGTACTTC
v_gene: TRBV28; len: 14; d_gene: TRBD1; abundance: NA; j_gene: TRBJ1-5; CDR3aa: CASTPGQLHQPQHF; CDR3nt: TGTGCCAGCACCCCGGGACAGCTTCATCAGCCCCAGCATTTT
v_gene: TRBV18; len: 15; d_gene: TRBD1; abundance: NA; j_gene: TRBJ2-2; CDR3aa: CASSPSDRDTGELFF; CDR3nt: TGTGCCAGCTCACCCAGCGACAGGGACACCGGGGAGCTGTTTTTT
v_gene: TRBV6-2/TRBV6-3; len: 14; d_gene: NA; abundance: many; j_gene: TRBJ1-2; CDR3aa: CASSYYWVPYGYTF; CDR3nt: TGTGCCAGCAGTTACTACTGGGTACCCTATGGCTACACCTTC
v_gene: TRBV15; len: 16; d_gene: TRBD1; abundance: many; j_gene: TRBJ2-5; CDR3aa: CATSRGYLGQQETQYF; CDR3nt: TGTGCCACCAGCAGAGGCTACTTGGGACAGCAAGAGACCCAGTACTTC
v_gene: TRBV13; len: 15; d_gene: TRBD1; abundance: many; j_gene: TRBJ2-7; CDR3aa: CASSPRDSPSYEQYF; CDR3nt: TGTGCCAGCAGCCCCCGGGACAGTCCATCCTACGAGCAGTACTTC
v_gene: TRBV11-2; len: 18; d_gene: NA; abundance: many; j_gene: TRBJ2-5; CDR3aa: CASSGEYSETRPGETQYF; CDR3nt: TGTGCCAGCAGCGGGGAATACTCTGAGACTCGGCCCGGGGAGACCCAGTACTTC
v_gene: TRBV12-3/TRBV12-4; len: 17; d_gene: TRBD2; abundance: many; j_gene: TRBJ2-2; CDR3aa: CASSFLRTGGTTGELFF; CDR3nt: TGTGCCAGCAGTTTCCTTCGGACGGGGGGGACCACCGGGGAGCTGTTTTTT